This TCR beta chain comes out of a study of blood T cell repertoires in COVID-19. Study-level information: COVID-19 samples from acute and convalescent phases originated in the United States, Italy and Spain. PBMCs, B-cell-depleted T cells, or T cells provided the cDNA or gDNA that made up the material.

In the authors' methods: From reference gene primer amplification, estimates of nucleated cell counts were derived. Method: immunoSEQ multiplex PCR; TCRdb's copy keeps in-frame clones and lacks some. V, J and clone size are taken as reported in that table, and D and trimming were inferred from the DNA itself. This table has about 160,000 clones, about four fifths appearing once. Germline loops: CDR1 MNHNY, CDR2 SVGAGI (reference sequence). V lost 8 bases, J lost 7 bases, and 15 bases lay in between. The CDR3 runs to 12 residues. The chain recombines TRBV6-6 with TRBJ2-7, with a tentative D call TRBD2 (5 bases). The sample taken for sequencing was peripheral blood. The clonotype comes from a woman aged 80 or over with acute or convalescent COVID-19. CDR3 amino acids: CASAKPGGEQYF. The CDR3 bases are TGTGCCAGCGCTAAGCCCGGCGGGGAGCAGTACTTC.